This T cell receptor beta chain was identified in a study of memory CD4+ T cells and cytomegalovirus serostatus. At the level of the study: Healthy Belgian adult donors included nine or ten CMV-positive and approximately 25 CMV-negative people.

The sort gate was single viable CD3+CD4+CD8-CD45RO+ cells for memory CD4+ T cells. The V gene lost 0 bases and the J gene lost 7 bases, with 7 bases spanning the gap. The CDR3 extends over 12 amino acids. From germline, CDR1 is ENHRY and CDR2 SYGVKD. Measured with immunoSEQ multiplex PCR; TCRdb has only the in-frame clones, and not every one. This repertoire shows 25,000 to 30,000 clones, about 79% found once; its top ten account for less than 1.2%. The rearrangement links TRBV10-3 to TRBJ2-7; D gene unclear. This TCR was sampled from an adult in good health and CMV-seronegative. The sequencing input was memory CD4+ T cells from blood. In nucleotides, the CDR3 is TGTGCCATCAGTGAGTCGGGGTCAGAGCAGTACTTC. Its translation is CAISESGSEQYF.